Included here is one T cell receptor (beta chain) sequence, with context. Its antigen is unidentified. Germline-derived CDR1 and CDR2 are MDHEN and SYDVKM. There are 16 residues in the CDR3. Trimming left V 7 bases short and J 6 bases short, with 21 bases between. A v3.0 immunoSEQ assay was performed at survey level. Clones were sequenced by immunoSEQ multiplex PCR, and TCRdb holds only the in-frame ones, with some missing. The sample lists approximately 22,000 clones; roughly 86% were seen once. This record belongs to a study of long-term antiretroviral therapy in people with HIV. Treatment for every participant with HIV took place in the United States. Study observations and caveats: Pre-ART expanded TRB clones stayed dominant throughout, though often decreasing after ART. The blood, collected between about 2004 and 2017, was possibly taken under older ART regimens. Narrower CDR3 length ranges marked HIV repertoires relative to controls.

The chain recombines TRBV28 with TRBJ2-2; no firm D call. The sequencing used unsorted PBMCs, collected 1.3 years after starting antiretroviral therapy. This clonotype originated in a man in his fifties or sixties with HIV. CDR3 sequence (DNA): TGTGCCAGCACCCTAAGGTCCAGGTTGGGGTCCGGGGAGCTGTTTTTT. This encodes CASTLRSRLGSGELFF.